The rows below give T cell receptor beta chains drawn from one sample of a study of human T cells and chemical hapten exposure. TCRdb independently ran MiXCR on the RACE reads; one entry per CDR3 protein. The table lists approximately 49,000 distinct CDR3 sequences, 9% to 9.5% of them singletons. Sequencing was performed on whole blood, taken in connection with sensitization to the hapten diphenylcyclopropenone (DPC). Receptor source: a woman aged 50 to 60 with alopecia areata. Some clones in this sample may be carry-over from other donors' samples. Both conserved end residues are part of each CDR3. A D gene is named only where the DNA matches it firmly. Some rows have no size entry. The others give once, few or many, or a class for an expanded clone.

len	j_gene	d_gene	abundance	v_gene	CDR3nt	CDR3aa
15	TRBJ2-1	TRBD2	many	TRBV3-1	TGTGCCAGCGCCCGCGGGACTAGCGGCCACAATGAGCAGTTCTTC	CASARGTSGHNEQFF
14	TRBJ2-1	TRBD1	few	TRBV29-1	TGCAGCGTTGTATATACCGGACAGGGAAATGAGCAGTTCTTC	CSVVYTGQGNEQFF
15	TRBJ1-1	NA	many	TRBV7-8	TGTGCCAGCAGCTTCCAAAGATTCATGAACACTGAAGCTTTCTTT	CASSFQRFMNTEAFF
15	TRBJ2-5	NA	many	TRBV2	TGTGCCAGCAGTGAAGCTCCCGCGGGCGGGGAGACCCAGTACTTC	CASSEAPAGGETQYF
12	TRBJ2-4	NA	many	TRBV3-1	TGTGCCAGCAGCCAAGTTGGACAGATTCAGTACTTC	CASSQVGQIQYF
14	TRBJ2-1	TRBD2	many	TRBV27	TGTGCCAGCAGTTTTCTAGCGGGAGTTAATGAGCAGTTCTTC	CASSFLAGVNEQFF
15	TRBJ2-5	NA	many	TRBV5-1	TGCGCCAGCAGCAGGGCTTTCGGCGGACTCGAGACCCAGTACTTC	CASSRAFGGLETQYF
14	TRBJ1-2	NA	many	TRBV25-1	TGTGCCAGCAGTGAATCGGAGGCCAGGAATGGCTACACCTTC	CASSESEARNGYTF
15	TRBJ1-4	NA	many	TRBV28	TGTGCCAGCAGTCCAGATCCGGGCCGAAATGAAAAACTGTTTTTT	CASSPDPGRNEKLFF
18	TRBJ2-2	NA	many	TRBV19	TGTGCCAGTACCTCCACTAAAATCGCTCCGGTGAGGACCGGGGAGCTGTTTTTT	CASTSTKIAPVRTGELFF
13	TRBJ1-5	TRBD1	many	TRBV20-1	TGCAGTGCTAAAGGGACAGGTAGTCAGCCCCAGCATTTT	CSAKGTGSQPQHF
15	TRBJ1-3	NA	many	TRBV12-3/TRBV12-4	TGTGCCAGCGGCTACGCGGGGGGAGTCCCAAACACCATATATTTT	CASGYAGGVPNTIYF
10	TRBJ2-1	NA	few	TRBV29-1	TGCAGCGGGGGACACGGTGAGCAGTTCTTC	CSGGHGEQFF
14	TRBJ2-1	TRBD2	many	TRBV11-2	TGTGCCAGCAGCCTAGCGGGAGAGGACAATGAGCAGTTCTTC	CASSLAGEDNEQFF
13	TRBJ1-3	NA	many	TRBV29-1	TGCAGCGTTGAACGTGGCTCTGGAAACACCATATATTTT	CSVERGSGNTIYF
15	TRBJ1-1	TRBD1	NA	TRBV12-3/TRBV12-4	TGTGCCAGCAGTTTCTCGGACAGGGGCTTGACTGAAGCTTTCTTT	CASSFSDRGLTEAFF
14	TRBJ1-1	TRBD1	many	TRBV5-4	TGTGCCAGCAGCGGCAGGGGGTTGAACACTGAAGCTTTCTTT	CASSGRGLNTEAFF
15	TRBJ1-1	TRBD1	many	TRBV20-1	TGCAGTGCTACCACCTTTGGACAGGGACCCACTGAAGCTTTCTTT	CSATTFGQGPTEAFF
18	TRBJ2-7	NA	NA	TRBV6-5	TGTGCCAGCACCAAATGGGGTGATCCCGGGACAACCACCTACGAGCAGTACTTC	CASTKWGDPGTTTYEQYF
11	TRBJ2-1	TRBD2	NA	TRBV7-9	TGTGCCATGGTCGGGGGGGCCGAGCAGTTCTTC	CAMVGGAEQFF
14	TRBJ2-5	NA	many	TRBV27	TGTGCCAGCAGTCTTGGTAGGGCCAAAGAGACCCAGTACTTC	CASSLGRAKETQYF
15	TRBJ2-1	TRBD2	many	TRBV7-9	TGTGCCAGCACGCCTCTAGCGGGAGGCGACAATGAGCAGTTCTTC	CASTPLAGGDNEQFF
15	TRBJ2-7	TRBD2	few	TRBV13	TGTGCCAGCAGCGGGGGACTAGCAGCCTCCTACGAGCAGTACTTC	CASSGGLAASYEQYF
17	TRBJ2-1	TRBD2	many	TRBV20-1	TGCAGTGCTAGAACGCTAGCGGGAGCCCGCTCCTACAATGAGCAGTTCTTC	CSARTLAGARSYNEQFF
15	TRBJ1-5	NA	NA	TRBV19	TGTGCCAGTAGCAGAAACAGGGAGAACAATCAGCCCCAGCATTTT	CASSRNRENNQPQHF
14	TRBJ2-2	NA	many	TRBV7-2	TGTGCCAGCAGGTCTGCACTAGCCTCCGGGGAGCTGTTTTTT	CASRSALASGELFF
15	TRBJ2-7	TRBD1	many	TRBV4-3	TGCGCCAGCAGCCAGCAACCGGGACAGGGGTACGAGCAGTACTTC	CASSQQPGQGYEQYF
12	TRBJ1-2	NA	many	TRBV18	TGTGCCAGCTCACCACAGGGGATCGGCTACACCTTC	CASSPQGIGYTF
12	TRBJ2-4	NA	many	TRBV30	TGTGCCTGGAGTGTTCTTGAAAACATTCAGTACTTC	CAWSVLENIQYF
15	TRBJ2-3	NA	NA	TRBV18	TGTGCCAGCTCACCGCGCCGGCAGCGCACAGATACGCAGTATTTT	CASSPRRQRTDTQYF
15	TRBJ1-3	NA	many	TRBV18	TGTGCCAGCTCACCACCTGCCGGATTATTTGACACCATATATTTT	CASSPPAGLFDTIYF
14	TRBJ1-1	NA	NA	TRBV5-4	TGTGCCAGCAGCTTGGCGAACGTGGGCCCTGAAGCTTTCTTT	CASSLANVGPEAFF
13	TRBJ1-6	NA	many	TRBV7-2	TGTGCCAGCAGCTTAGTTTCTGATTCACCCCTCCACTTT	CASSLVSDSPLHF
11	TRBJ2-1	NA	few	TRBV18	TGTGCCAGCTCACAATACAATGAGCAGTTCTTC	CASSQYNEQFF
15	TRBJ2-4	NA	few	TRBV7-9	TGTGCCAGCAGCGCGACCGGGACACTCCAAAACATTCAGTACTTC	CASSATGTLQNIQYF
13	TRBJ2-5	NA	NA	TRBV6-1	TGTGCCAGCACTAGGCAGCTCGGGGAGACCCAGTACTTC	CASTRQLGETQYF
14	TRBJ1-2	NA	many	TRBV20-1	TGCAGTGCTAGAGCCCCCGGGACGGCCTATGGCTACACCTTC	CSARAPGTAYGYTF
12	TRBJ2-1	NA	few	TRBV29-1	TGCAGCGTTGTGACAGTTTGGAATGAGCAGTTCTTC	CSVVTVWNEQFF
14	TRBJ2-5	NA	many	TRBV7-2	TGTGCCAGCAGCTTAGAGGGCACCCAAAGGACCCAGTACTTC	CASSLEGTQRTQYF
15	TRBJ2-3	TRBD2	many	TRBV29-1	TGCAGCGTTGAAGATCATGGGGAGGGGCCAGATACGCAGTATTTT	CSVEDHGEGPDTQYF
12	TRBJ2-7	NA	NA	TRBV3-1	TGTGCCAGCAGCCAACGGGGGAACGAGCAGTACTTC	CASSQRGNEQYF
14	TRBJ2-2	NA	NA	TRBV9	TGTGCCAGCACCCGTGCGGGTTTCGCCGGGGAGCTGTTTTTT	CASTRAGFAGELFF
15	TRBJ1-5	TRBD1	many	TRBV6-1	TGTGCCAGCAGTGAGAGGACAGGGGGCAATCAGCCCCAGCATTTT	CASSERTGGNQPQHF
15	TRBJ2-2	NA	many	TRBV10-3	TGTGCCATCAGTGGGGGAGCAGCGAACACCGGGGAGCTGTTTTTT	CAISGGAANTGELFF
17	TRBJ2-2	TRBD1	many	TRBV6-5	TGTGCCAGCAGTTACGTGGGAAGGGGGCAAAGCACCGGGGAGCTGTTTTTT	CASSYVGRGQSTGELFF
12	TRBJ1-1	NA	many	TRBV20-1	TGCAGTGCTAGAGATCCGAACACTGAAGCTTTCTTT	CSARDPNTEAFF
15	TRBJ2-5	TRBD2	few	TRBV19	TGTGCCAGTAGTGTTAGCGGGAGTGGGCTAGAGACCCAGTACTTC	CASSVSGSGLETQYF
16	TRBJ2-3	NA	many	TRBV4-1	TGCGCCAGCAGCGGAGTTGGGTTCTTAGTCACAGATACGCAGTATTTT	CASSGVGFLVTDTQYF
13	TRBJ2-1	NA	many	TRBV12-3/TRBV12-4	TGTGCCAGCAGTCTGAGACAGGTCAATGAGCAGTTCTTC	CASSLRQVNEQFF
11	TRBJ1-4	NA	many	TRBV2	TGTGCCAGCAGTGAACTTGGGATACTGTTTTTT	CASSELGILFF
20	TRBJ2-1	TRBD1	NA	TRBV20-1	TGCAGTGCTAGAGAAGACAGGGGGCGCGTTATTGCGAATTCCTACAATGAGCAGTTCTTC	CSAREDRGRVIANSYNEQFF
15	TRBJ2-3	NA	many	TRBV7-2	TGTGCCAGCAGCTTGACCGGGGGCCCCACAGATACGCAGTATTTT	CASSLTGGPTDTQYF
16	TRBJ1-2	NA	many	TRBV6-6	TGTGCCAGCAGTTACTCAAACAGGGTTTCTAACTATGGCTACACCTTC	CASSYSNRVSNYGYTF